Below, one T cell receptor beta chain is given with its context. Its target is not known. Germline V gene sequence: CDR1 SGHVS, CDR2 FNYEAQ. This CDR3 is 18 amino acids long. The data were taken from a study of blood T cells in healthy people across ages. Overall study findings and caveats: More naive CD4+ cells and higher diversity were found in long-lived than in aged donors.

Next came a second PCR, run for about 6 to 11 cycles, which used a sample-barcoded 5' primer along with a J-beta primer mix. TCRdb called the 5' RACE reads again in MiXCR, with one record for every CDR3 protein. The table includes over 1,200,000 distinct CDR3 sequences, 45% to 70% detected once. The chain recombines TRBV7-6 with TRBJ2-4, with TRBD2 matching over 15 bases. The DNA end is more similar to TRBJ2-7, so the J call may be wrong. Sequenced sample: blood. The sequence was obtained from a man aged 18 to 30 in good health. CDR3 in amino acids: CASSLAPGLAGGRYEQYF. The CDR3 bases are TGTGCCAGCAGCTTAGCTCCGGGACTAGCGGGAGGAAGGTACGAGCAGTACTTC.